This entry is about one TCR beta chain. Its antigen remains unknown. This entry belongs to a study of cytomegalovirus exposure and HLA in healthy donors. CDR3 length: 15 residues. Trimming left V 3 bases short and J 0 bases short, with 9 bases between. Germline loops: CDR1 SNHLY, CDR2 FYNNEI. Findings and limits, study-wide: TCR beta V- and J-gene trimming, according to a later analysis, was linked to a missense DCLRE1C variant. About 87% or about 30% of the time was how often most TCR beta V segments were productive, according to an earlier analysis. Per published reports, the classifier diagnosed cytomegalovirus status with high specificity and sensitivity.

The PCR employed 60 Vbeta primers together with 13 Jbeta primers. Here immunoSEQ multiplex PCR was the method, and the copy in TCRdb shows in-frame clones only, minus some. The sample shows some 160,000 clones, around 79% of them seen only once. Sequenced sample: PBMCs. The sequence came from a woman aged 40-49 years in good health and CMV-seronegative. The rearrangement joins TRBV2 to TRBJ1-5; D is perhaps TRBD1 (6 bases). The CDR3 sequence is CASSDGRGSNQPQHF. DNA of the CDR3: TGTGCCAGCAGTGACGGCAGGGGTAGCAATCAGCCCCAGCATTTT.